Here is one T cell receptor beta chain with its context. Its antigen is still unknown. The data were taken from a study of cytomegalovirus exposure and HLA in healthy donors. The primer mix had 60 Vbeta and 13 Jbeta primers. TCRdb keeps only in-frame clones here, not all; method: immunoSEQ multiplex PCR. Of around 180,000 clones in the sample, over 60% were seen once. Donors consisted of healthy bone marrow donors. General observations from the study: Information on immune exposure was restricted to one variable (CMV serostatus). Later work showed greater clonal expansion in HLA-associated TCR beta chains than in equally common others. Previously analyzed data showed that most TCR beta V segments were productive at a frequency of about 90% or about 30%.

Germline V gene sequence: CDR1 SEHNR, CDR2 FQNEAQ (reference sequence). Trimming left V 5 bases short and J 4 bases short, with 10 bases between. The CDR3 length is 13 residues. The chain links TRBV7-9 to TRBJ2-3; no clear D. Sequencing input: PBMCs. This TCR was recovered from a girl under 18 in good health and CMV-seronegative. The CDR3 DNA reads TGTGCCAGCAGCCCCCCTATGCCAGATACGCAGTATTTT. It encodes CASSPPMPDTQYF.